This T cell receptor (beta chain) was sequenced in a study of shared clonotypes between healthy human individuals. The CDR3 is 17 residues long. CDR1 and CDR2 from the germline V gene are MDHEN and SYDVKM. V lost 5 bases to trimming and J lost 2 bases, with 22 bases between them. There were only Caucasian adults among the donors, and all lived in Nashville, Tennessee. Sequencing was performed with immunoSEQ multiplex PCR; in TCRdb, only in-frame clones are kept and a portion is missing. Seen here are around 320,000 clones, about nine tenths observed once, and the top ten hold roughly 16%. The rearrangement links TRBV28 to TRBJ2-7, with a tentative D call TRBD1 (6 bases). This clonotype originated in a man in his late teens or twenties in good health. The sequenced sample consisted of memory CD8+ T cells sorted from blood. Subset described: CD45RO+ cells pooled with CCR7-negative TemRA cells. The CDR3, as DNA: TGTGCCAGCAGTGGAAGGACAGCCTCCTTAACGACCTACGAGCAGTACTTC. Protein product: CASSGRTASLTTYEQYF.